This TCR beta chain was retrieved from a study of tumor-infiltrating lymphocytes in primary liver carcinoma. Whole-study context: Sample counts of productive TCRbeta reads spanned roughly 3.5 to 7.13 million; these counts were similar across tissue types.

Per the germline V gene, CDR1 is MDHEN and CDR2 is SYDVKM. The length of the CDR3 is 13 residues. Findings and caveats of the study: When set against blood, tumors had a significantly higher top-250-clone fraction (p = 0.039).

Co-extraction yielded RNA and DNA from around 20-30 mg of unsorted bulk tissue. Production of TCR beta cDNA used around 500 ng total RNA together with a constant-region primer. Three nested multiplex PCR rounds, a slightly modified ARM-PCR method, built the TCR beta libraries. Each of the first two PCR rounds ran about 9 cycles with TRBV1-TRBV30 forward and C-beta reverse primers. TCRdb ran MiXCR on the multiplex PCR reads and lists one entry per CDR3 protein. The profile shows some 130,000 distinct CDR3 sequences, around 70% of them singletons. Of note for this clonotype: What it binds is unknown. This sequence may be a read error, since a much larger clone differs from it by one base.

The chain couples TRBV28 to TRBJ2-5; the D gene could be TRBD1 or TRBD2 (5 bases each). The specimen sequenced was tumor-adjacent normal liver tissue. This clonotype was sampled from a woman aged 55 to 70 with primary liver carcinoma and hepatitis B virus infection. DNA for the CDR3: TGTGCCGGCAGTGCGTGGGACGAAGAGACCCAGTACTTC. Translation gives CAGSAWDEETQYF. Based on the CDR3 plus reference TRBV28 and TRBJ2-5, the full variable domain is DVKVTQSSRYLVKRTGEKVFLECVQDMDHENMFWYRQDPGLGLRLIYFSYDVKMKEKGDIPEGYSVSREKKERFSLILESASTNQTSMYLCAGSAWDEETQYFGPGTRLLVL.